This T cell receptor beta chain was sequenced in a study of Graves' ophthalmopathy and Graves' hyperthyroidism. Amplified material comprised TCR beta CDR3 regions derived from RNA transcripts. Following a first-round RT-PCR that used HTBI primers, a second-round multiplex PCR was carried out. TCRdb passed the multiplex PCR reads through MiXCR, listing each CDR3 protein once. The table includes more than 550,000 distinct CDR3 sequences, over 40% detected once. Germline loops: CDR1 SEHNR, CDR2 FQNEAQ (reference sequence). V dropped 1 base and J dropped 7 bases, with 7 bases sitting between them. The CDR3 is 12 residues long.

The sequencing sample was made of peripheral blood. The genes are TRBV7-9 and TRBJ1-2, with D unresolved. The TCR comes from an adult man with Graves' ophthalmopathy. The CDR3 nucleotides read TGTGCCAGCAGCTTAGTCACCGGTGGCTACACCTTC. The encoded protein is CASSLVTGGYTF. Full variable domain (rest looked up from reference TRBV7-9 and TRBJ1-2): DTGVSQNPRHKITKRGQNVTFRCDPISEHNRLYWYRQTLGQGPEFLTYFQNEAQLEKSRLLSDRFSAERPKGSFSTLEIQRTEQGDSAMYLCASSLVTGGYTFGSGTRLTVV.